Given below is one T cell receptor beta chain in context. The antigen is undetermined. The source of the sample is a study of T cell responses to AZD1222 COVID-19 vaccine. Libraries were prepared by immunoSEQ multiplex PCR; TCRdb keeps only in-frame clonotypes and omits some of them. The repertoire consists of over 50,000 clones, with approximately 85% occurring once and the leading ten covering 20% to 30%. Germline values: CDR1 SGHRS, CDR2 YFSETQ. The CDR3 has 15 residues. V lost 0 bases to trimming and J lost 10 bases, with 14 bases between them. Study conclusions and caveats: Only a handful of AZD1222 recipients, five to seven in all, had baseline seropositivity. Vaccine-associated CD4 TCRs spanned spike, dominant at 160-218 and 743-854.

The TCR sequence derives from an adult who received the AZD1222 COVID-19 vaccine. This rearrangement joins TRBV5-1 to TRBJ1-6; the D gene is possibly TRBD1 (6 bases). The sequences come from peripheral blood, collected 28 days after the second AZD1222 dose. The CDR3 sequence: CASSLVSGQGSPLHF. Here the CDR3 DNA reads TGCGCCAGCAGCTTGGTGTCAGGCCAGGGGTCACCCCTCCACTTT.